This is a list of T cell receptor beta chains from one sample in a study of human T cells and chemical hapten exposure. TCRdb analysed the RACE reads with MiXCR anew, one entry per CDR3 protein. The top ten clones hold less than 6.5% of a sample with 330,000 or so distinct CDR3 sequences, about 6% of them seen once. The sequencing used whole blood, collected in connection with sensitization to the hapten diphenylcyclopropenone (DPC). The receptors come from a woman younger than 35 with alopecia areata. Some clones in this sample may be carry-over from other donors' samples. Both conserved end residues are part of each CDR3. A D gene is named only where the DNA matches it firmly. Clone size is shown for a subset of rows, as once, few, many or a class of expanded clone.

V: TRBV14; size: -; J: TRBJ2-7; D: -; DNA: TGTGCCAGCAGCCAAGGGGCAGGACCTCGCTACGAGCAGTACTTC; CDR3: CASSQGAGPRYEQYF
V: TRBV9; size: many; J: TRBJ2-6; D: -; DNA: TGTGCCAGCAGCGGAGATAGGTCCCGGGACACATACTCTGGGGCCAACGTCCTGACTTTC; CDR3: CASSGDRSRDTYSGANVLTF
V: TRBV29-1; size: -; J: TRBJ1-1; D: -; DNA: TGCAGCGTTGCCCAGGGACCGGACACTGAAGCTTTCTTT; CDR3: CSVAQGPDTEAFF
V: TRBV4-3; size: few; J: TRBJ2-7; D: -; DNA: TGCGCCAGCAGCCCCCGTGGACGGTCCTCCTACGAGCAGTACTTC; CDR3: CASSPRGRSSYEQYF
V: TRBV6-1; size: many; J: TRBJ1-2; D: -; DNA: TGTGCCAGCAGTGAAGGGCTAAGGTATGGCTACACCTTC; CDR3: CASSEGLRYGYTF
V: TRBV7-2; size: few; J: TRBJ2-3; D: -; DNA: TGTGCCAGCAGCTTAAGGGGAACCGAGGATACGCAGTATTTT; CDR3: CASSLRGTEDTQYF
V: TRBV12-3/TRBV12-4; size: -; J: TRBJ1-2; D: TRBD1; DNA: TGTGCCAGCAGCGGGTCCCGGGACAGGGGAAATGGCTACACCTTC; CDR3: CASSGSRDRGNGYTF
V: TRBV5-1; size: -; J: TRBJ2-1; D: -; DNA: TGCGCCAGCAGTCCGGCGGCGGGCCGGGACAATGAGCAGTTCTTC; CDR3: CASSPAAGRDNEQFF
V: TRBV28; size: medium-sized; J: TRBJ1-2; D: TRBD1; DNA: TGTGCCAGCAGTTTCCTCGGACAGGACTATGGCTACACCTTC; CDR3: CASSFLGQDYGYTF
V: TRBV10-3; size: many; J: TRBJ1-3; D: -; DNA: TGTGCCATCGGCCCTACACTGGGGACAAATCTTGGAAACACCATATATTTT; CDR3: CAIGPTLGTNLGNTIYF
V: TRBV29-1; size: -; J: TRBJ2-7; D: TRBD1; DNA: TGCAGCGGTGAGACAGGGCTGTCCGGCGAGCAGTACTTC; CDR3: CSGETGLSGEQYF
V: TRBV29-1; size: many; J: TRBJ2-7; D: TRBD1; DNA: TGCAGCGTAGCCAGGGACAGGTCCTACGAGCAGTACTTC; CDR3: CSVARDRSYEQYF
V: TRBV6-5; size: many; J: TRBJ1-6; D: TRBD1; DNA: TGTGCCACCCGGACAGGGATGAATTCACCCCTCCACTTT; CDR3: CATRTGMNSPLHF
V: TRBV6-2/TRBV6-3; size: once; J: TRBJ2-3; D: TRBD2; DNA: TGTGCCAGCAGCCGTAGCGGGCCAAGCACAGATACGCAGTATTTT; CDR3: CASSRSGPSTDTQYF
V: TRBV6-5; size: -; J: TRBJ2-1; D: -; DNA: TGTGCCAGCAAACCAAACAGGGCCGGGGGTGAGCAGTTCTTC; CDR3: CASKPNRAGGEQFF
V: TRBV13; size: many; J: TRBJ2-7; D: -; DNA: TGTGCCAGCAGCTTAGGCCTCGGGCGCGAGCAGTACTTC; CDR3: CASSLGLGREQYF
V: TRBV18; size: many; J: TRBJ1-3; D: TRBD1; DNA: TGTGCCAGCTCACCCACCGGGACAGGCCCCTCTGGAAACACCATATATTTT; CDR3: CASSPTGTGPSGNTIYF
V: TRBV5-1; size: many; J: TRBJ1-1; D: -; DNA: TGCGCCAGCAGCTTGGGTTTGAGGGGAAACACTGAAGCTTTCTTT; CDR3: CASSLGLRGNTEAFF
V: TRBV10-3; size: few; J: TRBJ1-1; D: TRBD1; DNA: TGTGCCATCAGTGAGTCGAGGACAGGGGAAGCTTTCTTT; CDR3: CAISESRTGEAFF
V: TRBV6-6; size: many; J: TRBJ1-4; D: -; DNA: TGTGCCAGCAGTTACGGTCTGGCGGGGCTTGGGGAAAAACTGTTTTTT; CDR3: CASSYGLAGLGEKLFF
V: TRBV28; size: few; J: TRBJ2-5; D: -; DNA: TGTGCCAGCAGTTCACCACAGGCTTTGGGGACCCAGTACTTC; CDR3: CASSSPQALGTQYF
V: TRBV6-5; size: few; J: TRBJ1-3; D: -; DNA: TGTGCCAGCAGATCCTCGTTCTCTGGAAACACCATATATTTT; CDR3: CASRSSFSGNTIYF
V: TRBV18; size: many; J: TRBJ1-6; D: -; DNA: TGTGCCAGCTCACCACGACGTGGCGTTAATTCACCCCTCCACTTT; CDR3: CASSPRRGVNSPLHF
V: TRBV6-6; size: -; J: TRBJ1-4; D: -; DNA: TGTGCCAGCAGCGCCGAATATGGAAAACTGTTTTTT; CDR3: CASSAEYGKLFF
V: TRBV6-1; size: -; J: TRBJ1-2; D: -; DNA: TGTGCCAGCAGGAGGGGCGGACTACCGAGCTACACCTTC; CDR3: CASRRGGLPSYTF
V: TRBV4-3; size: many; J: TRBJ1-2; D: -; DNA: TGCGCCAGCAGCCAAGATGGAGCGCTCTTCTATGGCTACACCTTC; CDR3: CASSQDGALFYGYTF
V: TRBV6-6; size: many; J: TRBJ1-4; D: -; DNA: TGTGCCAGCAGTTACGCCTCCGGGGAAAAACTGTTTTTT; CDR3: CASSYASGEKLFF
V: TRBV7-2; size: many; J: TRBJ2-5; D: -; DNA: TGTGCCAGCAGCTTACGGATTACTGAGACCCAGTACTTC; CDR3: CASSLRITETQYF
V: TRBV11-3; size: -; J: TRBJ2-1; D: TRBD1; DNA: TGTGCCAGCAGCTTTAGTCCGGGACAGGGGAGGAATGAGCAGTTCTTC; CDR3: CASSFSPGQGRNEQFF
V: TRBV4-2; size: many; J: TRBJ2-2; D: -; DNA: TGTGCCAGCAGTACTAGCCCGAACACCGGGGAGCTGTTTTTT; CDR3: CASSTSPNTGELFF
V: TRBV3-1; size: many; J: TRBJ1-2; D: -; DNA: TGTGCCAGCAGCCATTCTTCCAGGGGACGCGCTCCCCCTAATGGCTACACCTTC; CDR3: CASSHSSRGRAPPNGYTF
V: TRBV14; size: few; J: TRBJ2-3; D: -; DNA: TGTGCCAGCAGCCGATGGGTCACGGGCACAGATACGCAGTATTTT; CDR3: CASSRWVTGTDTQYF
V: TRBV6-6; size: -; J: TRBJ2-4; D: -; DNA: TGTGCCAGCACCCTTCCTCCGGGAAACATTCAGTACTTC; CDR3: CASTLPPGNIQYF
V: TRBV7-2; size: -; J: TRBJ2-7; D: -; DNA: TGTGCCAGCAGCTTAGCGGCCACCTACGAGCAGTACTTC; CDR3: CASSLAATYEQYF
V: TRBV20-1; size: -; J: TRBJ1-6; D: -; DNA: TGCAGTGCTCGGCAGCGTTCCGGCGGTAATTCACCCCTCCACTTT; CDR3: CSARQRSGGNSPLHF
V: TRBV29-1; size: few; J: TRBJ2-7; D: TRBD1; DNA: TGCAGCGTGGCGGACAGGGTCTACGAGCAGTACTTC; CDR3: CSVADRVYEQYF
V: TRBV7-2; size: many; J: TRBJ2-7; D: TRBD2; DNA: TGTGCCAGCAGCTTAGTGGGGGCTAGCGGGGACGAGCAGTACTTC; CDR3: CASSLVGASGDEQYF
V: TRBV6-2/TRBV6-3; size: -; J: TRBJ1-5; D: -; DNA: TGTGCCAGCAGTTACGCGCCTCAGCCCCAGCATTTT; CDR3: CASSYAPQPQHF
V: TRBV7-2; size: few; J: TRBJ2-1; D: TRBD1; DNA: TGTGCCAGCAGCCCAGTAGGGACAGGGGTAACCTACAATGAGCAGTTCTTC; CDR3: CASSPVGTGVTYNEQFF
V: TRBV28; size: -; J: TRBJ2-4; D: -; DNA: TGTGCCAGCAGTTTCTCTCCGTCTGCCAAAAACATTCAGTACTTC; CDR3: CASSFSPSAKNIQYF
V: TRBV29-1; size: few; J: TRBJ2-1; D: TRBD2; DNA: TGCAGCGTTGAAGATCGGGAGACGGGGGGAACCTACAATGAGCAGTTCTTC; CDR3: CSVEDRETGGTYNEQFF
V: TRBV6-1; size: many; J: TRBJ2-3; D: -; DNA: TGTGCCAGCCGATTGATAAGCACAGATACGCAGTATTTT; CDR3: CASRLISTDTQYF
V: TRBV7-9; size: many; J: TRBJ1-1; D: -; DNA: TGTGCCAGCAGAGTCAGTGCTACGGGAACTGAAGCTTTCTTT; CDR3: CASRVSATGTEAFF
V: TRBV14; size: -; J: TRBJ1-4; D: TRBD1; DNA: TGTGCCAGCAGCGAAGGGGGACAGCGGAATGAAAAACTGTTTTTT; CDR3: CASSEGGQRNEKLFF
V: TRBV5-1; size: -; J: TRBJ1-5; D: TRBD1; DNA: TGCGCCAGCAGCTTGGCAGGGGGCGGGCAGCCCCATCATTTT; CDR3: CASSLAGGGQPHHF
V: TRBV4-1; size: -; J: TRBJ2-3; D: TRBD2; DNA: TGCGCCAGCAATCTAGCGGGGGCCCCCCCGCAGTATTTT; CDR3: CASNLAGAPPQYF
V: TRBV11-2; size: few; J: TRBJ1-2; D: TRBD1; DNA: TGTGCCAGCAGGGGTTTGGGGGCCAGACAGGGCCGCTATGGCTACACCTTC; CDR3: CASRGLGARQGRYGYTF
V: TRBV29-1; size: many; J: TRBJ2-5; D: TRBD1; DNA: TGCAGCGTAGCCGGGACAGAAGAGACCCAGTACTTC; CDR3: CSVAGTEETQYF
V: TRBV18; size: -; J: TRBJ1-2; D: TRBD1; DNA: TGTGCCAGCTCACCAGGGACAGACGCTAACTATGGCTACACCTTC; CDR3: CASSPGTDANYGYTF
V: TRBV12-3/TRBV12-4; size: many; J: TRBJ2-7; D: -; DNA: TGTGCCAGCAGCTTGGTGGGGGAACACTACGAGCAGTACTTC; CDR3: CASSLVGEHYEQYF
V: TRBV9; size: many; J: TRBJ1-6; D: TRBD1; DNA: TGTGCCAGCAGCGTCCGGGGACAGCATAATTCACCCCTCCACTTT; CDR3: CASSVRGQHNSPLHF
V: TRBV11-2; size: -; J: TRBJ1-6; D: -; DNA: TGTGCCAGCAGCTTGAGGAGTTCACCCCTCCACTTT; CDR3: CASSLRSSPLHF
V: TRBV18; size: -; J: TRBJ2-5; D: TRBD1; DNA: TGTGCCAGCTCACCACGACAGGGGGTAGAGACCCAGTACTTC; CDR3: CASSPRQGVETQYF
V: TRBV7-8; size: many; J: TRBJ1-1; D: -; DNA: TGTGCCAGCAGCCCGACGAAACGACAGCCTTACACTGAAGCTTTCTTT; CDR3: CASSPTKRQPYTEAFF
V: TRBV7-2; size: -; J: TRBJ2-2; D: -; DNA: TGTGCCAGCAGCTACGCAGGGACGCACACCGGGGAGCTGTTTTTT; CDR3: CASSYAGTHTGELFF
V: TRBV7-9; size: many; J: TRBJ1-1; D: -; DNA: TGTGCCGGCCAGCAGGATGGGGGGGCTGAAGCTTTCTTT; CDR3: CAGQQDGGAEAFF
V: TRBV20-1; size: many; J: TRBJ1-2; D: -; DNA: TGCAGTGCAAGGGCAGGGGCATCTAACTATGGCTACACCTTC; CDR3: CSARAGASNYGYTF